This T cell receptor (beta chain) was recorded in a study of shared clonotypes between healthy human individuals. The CDR3 runs to 15 residues. The V segment lost 4 bases and the J segment 2 bases; nucleotides outside the gene matches: 6. Germline values: CDR1 SGHRS, CDR2 YFSETQ. TCRdb's table, derived via immunoSEQ multiplex PCR, lists solely in-frame clones and lacks some. The data hold under 2.5 million clones, with approximately 90% observed a single time. The sequencing input was naive CD4+ T cells from PBMCs. The subset is: CD45RA+ positively selected. V usage is TRBV5-1 and J usage is TRBJ1-1, with TRBD1 matching 9 bases. This TCR derives from a young man in good health. Some clones in this sample may be carry-over from other donors' samples. The CDR3 DNA reads TGCGCCAGCAGCAGCTTACAGGGGGCAAACACTGAAGCTTTCTTT. Its translation: CASSSLQGANTEAFF. The entire variable domain, with the rest obtained from reference TRBV5-1 and TRBJ1-1, is as follows: KAGVTQTPRYLIKTRGQQVTLSCSPISGHRSVSWYQQTPGQGLQFLFEYFSETQRNKGNFPGRFSGRQFSNSRSEMNVSTLELGDSALYLCASSSLQGANTEAFFGQGTRLTVV.